The 18 T cell receptor beta chains below all came from one sample that was sequenced in a study of T cells expressing NK-cell markers (dated by TCRdb to about 2020). The library was produced with 5' RACE. This sample was sequenced with an Illumina HiSeq 2000. TCRdb reanalyzed the reads, keeping one entry per CDR3 protein sequence and omitting DNA. The sample table includes roughly 390,000 distinct CDR3 sequences. 5% to 5.5% of the sample comes from the top ten. Sequencing was performed on blood T cells: a sorted CD56 or NKG2C T cell subset, CD4+ or CD8+ T cells, or bulk PBMC T cells (not recorded which). These TCRs come from a man aged 18 to 70 in good health.

The V and J genes are TRBV18 and TRBJ2-2; no DNA is available, so the TRBD1 call from TCRdb remains unchecked. The CDR3 is 16 residues long. The germline gives CDR1 KGHSH, CDR2 LQKENI. This CDR3 is CASSPMGHVNTGELFF.

The V and J genes are TRBV20-1 and TRBJ2-7; TCRdb reports TRBD1, a call that lacks DNA to check it against. This CDR3 is 15 amino acids long. CDR1 DFQATT and CDR2 SNEGSKA come from the germline V gene (reference sequence). The CDR3 sequence is CSARDGTGLSYEQYF.

J is TRBJ2-7 and V is TRBV12-3 or TRBV12-4; as DNA is missing, the TRBD1 call by TCRdb cannot be tested. This CDR3 is 12 amino acids long. This chain's CDR3 is CASSPWQGEQYF.

The V and J genes are TRBV20-1 and TRBJ1-1. The CDR3 consists of 12 residues. In germline, CDR1 is DFQATT, CDR2 SNEGSKA (reference sequence). CDR3 sequence: CSVVKENTEAFF.

V usage is TRBV20-1 and J usage is TRBJ1-5. This CDR3 is built from 13 residues. Per the germline V gene, CDR1 is DFQATT and CDR2 is SNEGSKA (reference sequence). CDR3 residues: CSARDGIWGPQHF.

The chain employs TRBV5-1 and TRBJ2-3; TCRdb's D gene call, TRBD2, goes unchecked for lack of DNA. The CDR3 consists of 17 residues. CDR1 and CDR2 (germline): SGHRS, YFSETQ. The CDR3 protein is CASSAGLTSGTTDTQYF.

The chain employs TRBV20-1 and TRBJ1-2; without DNA, the TCRdb call of TRBD1 cannot be checked. The CDR3 runs 14 residues. In germline, CDR1 is DFQATT, CDR2 SNEGSKA (reference sequence). The CDR3 reads CSARTGLGDYGYTF.

The V gene is TRBV7-9, the J gene TRBJ1-1; with no DNA, the TCRdb D assignment of TRBD1 cannot be verified. Germline CDR1 and CDR2: SEHNR and FQNEAQ (reference sequence). This CDR3 is built from 16 residues. The CDR3 loop is CASSLGSYYRDTEAFF.

The chain links TRBV10-1 to TRBJ2-4; absent DNA, TCRdb's TRBD1 call cannot be checked. The CDR3 length is 18 residues. CDR1 WNHNN and CDR2 SYGVQD come from the germline V gene (reference sequence). CDR3 amino acids: CASSESGGFEREGDIQYF.

J is TRBJ2-7 and V is TRBV7-6; checking the TCRdb D call of TRBD1 is not possible without DNA. This CDR3 is built from 13 residues. The germline V gene encodes CDR1 SGHVS and CDR2 FNYEAQ. CDR3 loop: CASSTLDRSEQYF.

The rearrangement links TRBV19 to TRBJ1-1. The CDR3 runs to 13 residues. The germline gives CDR1 LNHDA, CDR2 SQIVND (reference sequence). The CDR3 region is CASRLVISTEAFF. Together with reference TRBV19 and TRBJ1-1, the CDR3 gives the full variable domain: DGGITQSPKYLFRKEGQNVTLSCEQNLNHDAMYWYRQDPGQGLRLIYYSQIVNDFQKGDIAEGYSVSREKKESFPLTVTSAQKNPTAFYLCASRLVISTEAFFGQGTRLTVV.

The CDR3 reads CSARSVERPSTDTQYF. This sequence joins TRBV20-1 and TRBJ2-3. This CDR3 comprises 16 residues. The germline V gene has CDR1 DFQATT and CDR2 SNEGSKA (reference sequence).

The chain joins TRBV3-1 to TRBJ2-2; the D gene TCRdb calls, TRBD1, cannot be checked with no DNA. Germline lookup yields CDR1 LGHDT and CDR2 YNNKEL (reference sequence). This CDR3 comprises 16 residues. The CDR3 loop reads CASSLFRDRTAGELFF.

This rearrangement joins TRBV2 to TRBJ2-7; TCRdb gives TRBD1 as the D gene, but with no DNA this cannot be confirmed. Germline V gene lookup returns CDR1 SNHLY and CDR2 FYNNEI. The CDR3 is 14 amino acids. The CDR3 sequence is CASSLQGDRYEQYF.

This chain connects TRBV6-1 to TRBJ1-2; the TCRdb D gene call, TRBD1, has no DNA to confirm it. The CDR3 runs to 15 residues. CDR1 MNHNS and CDR2 SASEGT come from the germline V gene. This chain's CDR3 is CASSRRDRTIYGYTF.

This CDR3 reads CARGTGSPYEQYF. The rearrangement joins TRBV15 to TRBJ2-7; TCRdb outputs TRBD1, but without DNA this stays unchecked. The V gene's germline CDR1 is LNHNV and CDR2 YYDKDF (reference sequence). CDR3 length equals 13 residues.

The chain has TRBV13 and TRBJ2-7; the TCRdb D gene call, TRBD2, has no DNA to confirm it. The CDR3 covers 15 residues. Germline V CDR1 and CDR2: PRHDT, FYEKMQ (reference sequence). CDR3 amino acids: CASSLWAPHSYEQYF.

This sequence joins TRBV11-2 and TRBJ2-1; lacking DNA, the TRBD1 call made by TCRdb goes unchecked. Germline CDR1 and CDR2: SGHAT and FQNNGV. The CDR3 extends over 14 amino acids. This chain's CDR3 is CASSLGLRGDEQFF.